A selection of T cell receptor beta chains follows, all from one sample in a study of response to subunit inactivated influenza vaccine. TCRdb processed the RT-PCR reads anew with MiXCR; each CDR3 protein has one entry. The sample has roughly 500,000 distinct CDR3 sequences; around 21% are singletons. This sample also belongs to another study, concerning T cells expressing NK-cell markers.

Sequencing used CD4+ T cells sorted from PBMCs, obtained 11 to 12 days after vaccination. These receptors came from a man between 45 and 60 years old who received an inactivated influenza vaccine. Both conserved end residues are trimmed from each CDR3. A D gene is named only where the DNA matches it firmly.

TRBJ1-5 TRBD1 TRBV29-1 SVALGTGSNQPQH
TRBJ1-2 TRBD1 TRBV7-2 ASRDGQGFGYT
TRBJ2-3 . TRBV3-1 ASSVNREQY
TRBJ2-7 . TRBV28 ASSPSAGRSIYEQY
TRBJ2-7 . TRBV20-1 SARDGAGPSYEQY
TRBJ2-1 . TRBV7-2 ASSLVRVGEQF
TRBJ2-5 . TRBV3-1 ASSQDQRTETQY
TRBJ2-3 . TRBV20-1 SALGPGGPDTQY
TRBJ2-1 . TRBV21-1 ASSDSGRGWSEQF
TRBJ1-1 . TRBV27 ASSLLGRGKRAEAF
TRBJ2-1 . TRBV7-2 ASSPPPGNNEQF
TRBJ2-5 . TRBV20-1 SARSIRTKETQY
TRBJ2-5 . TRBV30 AWSTRRETQY
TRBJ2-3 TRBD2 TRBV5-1 ASSLGPGLDTDTQY
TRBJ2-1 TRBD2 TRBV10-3 AIKRTSGGPLYNEQF
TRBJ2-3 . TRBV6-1 ASTSGYTDTQY
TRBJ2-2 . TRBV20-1 SAESSLNTGELF
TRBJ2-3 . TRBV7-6 ASSRGGDRRTDTQY
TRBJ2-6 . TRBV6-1 ASSDQGLGANVLT
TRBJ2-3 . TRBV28 ASSHGSTDTQY
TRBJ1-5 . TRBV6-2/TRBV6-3 ASTKGTNQPQH
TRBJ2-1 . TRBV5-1 ASRLGRGEQF
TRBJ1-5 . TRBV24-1 ATSEGTNQPQH
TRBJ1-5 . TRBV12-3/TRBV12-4 ASSLEGSGLGNQPQH
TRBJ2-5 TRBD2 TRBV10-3 AIRGTSGETQY
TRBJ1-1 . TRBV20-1 SARETEGF
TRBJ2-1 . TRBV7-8 ASSPRLSGNLYYNEQF
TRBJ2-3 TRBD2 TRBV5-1 ASSAGTSEADTQY
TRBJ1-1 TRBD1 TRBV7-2 ASSQQGAHRAEAF
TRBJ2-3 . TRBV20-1 SASESGRGITDTQY
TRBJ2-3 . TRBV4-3 ASSQVGRASTDTQY
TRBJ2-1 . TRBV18 ASSPRMIYNEQF
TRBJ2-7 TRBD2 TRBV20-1 SVMTSGRAYEQY
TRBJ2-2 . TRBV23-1 ASSQAGTGPLFDTGELF
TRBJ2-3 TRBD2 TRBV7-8 ASRRGGRLTQY
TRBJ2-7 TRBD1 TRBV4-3 ASSQDVRTGGRYEQY
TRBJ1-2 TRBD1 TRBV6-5 ASSYSVNEGAEGYT
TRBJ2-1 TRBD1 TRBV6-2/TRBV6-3 ASGSLKGQGRNEQF
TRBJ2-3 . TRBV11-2 ASRFRDSTDTQY
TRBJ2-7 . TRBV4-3 ASQYEQY
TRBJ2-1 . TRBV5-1 ASYTGHASSYNEQF
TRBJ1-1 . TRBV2 AIENTEAF
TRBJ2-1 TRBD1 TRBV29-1 SAAGTGIEQF
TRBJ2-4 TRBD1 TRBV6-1 ASSLGQGGTLAKNIQY
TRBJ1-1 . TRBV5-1 ASSLVSGGDTEAF
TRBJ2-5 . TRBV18 ASSPRRGIRGAQY
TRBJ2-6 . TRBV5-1 ASSPRYSGANVLT
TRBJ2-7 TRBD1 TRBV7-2 ASSLGTGRGQY
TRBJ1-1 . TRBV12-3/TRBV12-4 ASSFSGPNTEAF
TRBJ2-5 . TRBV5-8 ASSLEEFGTQY
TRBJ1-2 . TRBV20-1 SAPRPGPRTSGYT
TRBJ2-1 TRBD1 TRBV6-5 ASSYPTTDRVNNEQF